Listed here are 4 T cell receptor beta chains from one sample, sequenced in a study of blood T cell repertoires in COVID-19. Data came from immunoSEQ multiplex PCR; TCRdb stores just in-frame clones and leaves some out. The sample contains over 60,000 clones, just under 90% of which appear only once. The sample consisted of peripheral blood. The receptors were sampled from an elderly woman with active COVID-19.

The rearrangement links TRBV6-5 to TRBJ2-7; D may be TRBD2 (5 bases). CDR3 length equals 11 residues. Germline values: CDR1 MNHEY, CDR2 SVGAGI. The ends were cut back, 10 bases at V and 5 bases at J, with 12 bases in the middle. The CDR3 DNA reads TGTGCCACCTCGAGGGCCCACGAGCAGTACTTC. Encoded protein: CATSRAHEQYF.

This chain links TRBV27 with TRBJ1-3; no reliable D call. The CDR3 is 15 amino acids. Trimming cost V 4 bases and J 2 bases, with 12 bases left between them. CDR1 is MNHEY, CDR2 SMNVEV, per germline (reference sequence). The CDR3 is CASSSWAAPGNTIYF. In DNA form, the CDR3 reads TGTGCCAGCAGTTCCTGGGCAGCACCTGGAAACACCATATATTTT.

This chain joins TRBV14 and TRBJ2-1; 14 nucleotides align to TRBD2. This CDR3 has 19 amino acids. The germline V gene has CDR1 SGHDN and CDR2 FVKESK. V shed 1 base, J shed 3 bases, and the junction held 8 bases outside the gene matches. DNA for the CDR3: TGTGCCAGCAGCCAAGTTTTGGGACTAGCGGGAGAACACTACAATGAGCAGTTCTTC. This gives the protein CASSQVLGLAGEHYNEQFF.

The chain is built from TRBV27 and TRBJ2-7, with a weak D call TRBD2 (5 bases). Germline CDR1 MNHEY, CDR2 SMNVEV (reference sequence). With 4 bases removed from V and 4 bases from J, the gap between germline ends came to 5 bases. The CDR3 loop spans 11 amino acids. In nucleotides, the CDR3 is TGTGCCAGCAGTTCGGGGTACGAGCAGTACTTC. This translates into CASSSGYEQYF.